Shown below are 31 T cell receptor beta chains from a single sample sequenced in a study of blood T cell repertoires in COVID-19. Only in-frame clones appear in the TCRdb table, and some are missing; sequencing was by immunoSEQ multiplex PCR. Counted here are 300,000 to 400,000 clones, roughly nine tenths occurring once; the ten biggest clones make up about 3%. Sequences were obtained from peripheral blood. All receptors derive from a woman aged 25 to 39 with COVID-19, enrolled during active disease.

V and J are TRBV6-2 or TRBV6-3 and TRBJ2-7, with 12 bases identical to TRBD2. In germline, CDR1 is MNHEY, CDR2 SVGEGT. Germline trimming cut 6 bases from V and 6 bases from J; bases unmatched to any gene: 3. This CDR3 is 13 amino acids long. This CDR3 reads CASSRLAGAEQYV. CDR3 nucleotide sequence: TGTGCCAGCAGCAGACTAGCGGGAGCCGAGCAGTACGTC.

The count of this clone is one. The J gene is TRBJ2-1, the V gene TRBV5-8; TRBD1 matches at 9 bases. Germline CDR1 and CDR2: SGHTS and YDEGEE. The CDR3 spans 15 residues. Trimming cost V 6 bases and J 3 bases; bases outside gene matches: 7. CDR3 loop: CASNPPDRGYNEQFF. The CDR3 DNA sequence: TGTGCCAGCAACCCCCCGGACAGGGGCTACAATGAGCAGTTCTTC.

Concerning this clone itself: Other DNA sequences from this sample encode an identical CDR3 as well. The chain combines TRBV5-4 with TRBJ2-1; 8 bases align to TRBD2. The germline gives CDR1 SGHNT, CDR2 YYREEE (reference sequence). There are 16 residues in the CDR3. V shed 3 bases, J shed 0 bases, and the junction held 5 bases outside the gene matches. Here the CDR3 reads CASSSRGGSSYNEQFF. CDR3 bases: TGTGCCAGCAGCTCCCGGGGGGGCAGCTCCTACAATGAGCAGTTCTTC.

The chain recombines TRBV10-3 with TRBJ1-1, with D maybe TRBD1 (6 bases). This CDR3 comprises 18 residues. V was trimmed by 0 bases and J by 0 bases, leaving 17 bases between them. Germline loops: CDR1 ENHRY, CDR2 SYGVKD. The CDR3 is CAISESVTGMNMNTEAFF. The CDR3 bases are TGTGCCATCAGTGAGTCGGTGACAGGCATGAACATGAACACTGAAGCTTTCTTT.

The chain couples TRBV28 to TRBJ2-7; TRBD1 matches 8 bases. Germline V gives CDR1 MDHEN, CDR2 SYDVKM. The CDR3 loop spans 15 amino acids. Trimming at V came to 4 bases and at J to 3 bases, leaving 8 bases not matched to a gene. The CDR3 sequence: CASSSPGTGDYEQYF. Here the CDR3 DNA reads TGTGCCAGCAGTTCTCCCGGGACAGGAGACTACGAGCAGTACTTC.

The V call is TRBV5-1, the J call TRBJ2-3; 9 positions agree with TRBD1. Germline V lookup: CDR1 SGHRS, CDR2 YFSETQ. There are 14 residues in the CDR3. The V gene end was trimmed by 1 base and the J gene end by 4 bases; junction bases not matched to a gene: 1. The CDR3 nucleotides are TGCGCCAGCAGCTTGCGACAGGGGGCAGATACGCAGTATTTT. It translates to CASSLRQGADTQYF.

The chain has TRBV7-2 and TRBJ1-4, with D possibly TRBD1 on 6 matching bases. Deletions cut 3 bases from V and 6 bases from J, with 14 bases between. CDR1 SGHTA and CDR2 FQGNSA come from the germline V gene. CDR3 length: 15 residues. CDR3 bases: TGTGCCAGCAGCTTCCGGGGGGCGGGGGATGAAAAACTGTTTTTT. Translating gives CASSFRGAGDEKLFF.

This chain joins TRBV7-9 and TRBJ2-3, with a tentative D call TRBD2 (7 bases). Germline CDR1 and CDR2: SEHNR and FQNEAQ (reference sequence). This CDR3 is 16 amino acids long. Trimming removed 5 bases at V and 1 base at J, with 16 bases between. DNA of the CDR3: TGTGCCAGCAGCCCTCGAGGGGGGGCCGGCACAGATACGCAGTATTTT. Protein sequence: CASSPRGGAGTDTQYF.

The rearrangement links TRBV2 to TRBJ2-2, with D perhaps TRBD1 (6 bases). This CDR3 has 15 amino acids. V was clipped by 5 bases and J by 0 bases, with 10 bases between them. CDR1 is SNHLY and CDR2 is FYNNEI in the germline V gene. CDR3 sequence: CASSRDTPNTGELFF. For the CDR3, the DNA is TGTGCCAGCAGTAGGGACACCCCGAACACCGGGGAGCTGTTTTTT.

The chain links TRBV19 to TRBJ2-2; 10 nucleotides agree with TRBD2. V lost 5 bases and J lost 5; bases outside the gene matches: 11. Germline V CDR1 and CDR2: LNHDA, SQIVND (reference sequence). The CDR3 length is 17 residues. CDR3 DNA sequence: TGTGCCAGTAGTCCTAGCGGGAGCCCGGTGGGGACCGGGGAGCTGTTTTTT. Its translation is CASSPSGSPVGTGELFF.

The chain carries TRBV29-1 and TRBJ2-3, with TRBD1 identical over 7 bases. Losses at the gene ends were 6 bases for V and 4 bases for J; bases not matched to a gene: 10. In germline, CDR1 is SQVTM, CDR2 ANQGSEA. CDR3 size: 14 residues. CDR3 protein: CSVGRDSRPDTQYF. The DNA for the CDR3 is TGCAGCGTGGGACGGGACAGTCGCCCAGATACGCAGTATTTT.

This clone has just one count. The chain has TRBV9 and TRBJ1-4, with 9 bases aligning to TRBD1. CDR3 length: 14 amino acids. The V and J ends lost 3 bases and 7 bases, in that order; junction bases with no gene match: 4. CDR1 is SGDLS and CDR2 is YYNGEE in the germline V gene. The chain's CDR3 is CASSADRGGEKLFF. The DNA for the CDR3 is TGTGCCAGCAGCGCCGACAGGGGGGGTGAAAAACTGTTTTTT.

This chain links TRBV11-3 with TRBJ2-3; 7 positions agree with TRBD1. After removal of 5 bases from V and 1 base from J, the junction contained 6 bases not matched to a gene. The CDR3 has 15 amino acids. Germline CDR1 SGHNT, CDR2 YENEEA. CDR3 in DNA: TGTGCCAGCAGCCCAAACAGGGGCGGCACAGATACGCAGTATTTT. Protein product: CASSPNRGGTDTQYF.

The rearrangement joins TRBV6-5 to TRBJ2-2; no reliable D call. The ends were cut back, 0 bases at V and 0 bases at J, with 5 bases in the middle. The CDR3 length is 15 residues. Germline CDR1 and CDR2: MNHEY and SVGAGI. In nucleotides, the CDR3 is TGTGCCAGCAGTTACTCACTTTCGAACACCGGGGAGCTGTTTTTT. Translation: CASSYSLSNTGELFF.

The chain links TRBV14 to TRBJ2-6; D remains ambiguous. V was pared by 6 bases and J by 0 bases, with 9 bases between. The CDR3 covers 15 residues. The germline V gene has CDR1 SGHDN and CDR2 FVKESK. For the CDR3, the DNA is TGTGCCAGCAGTCAACTCAGCTCTGGGGCCAACGTCCTGACTTTC. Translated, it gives CASSQLSSGANVLTF. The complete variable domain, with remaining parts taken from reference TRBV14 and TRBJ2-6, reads EAGVTQFPSHSVIEKGQTVTLRCDPISGHDNLYWYRRVMGKEIKFLLHFVKESKQDESGMPNNRFLAERTGGTYSTLKVQPAELEDSGVYFCASSQLSSGANVLTFGAGSRLTVL.

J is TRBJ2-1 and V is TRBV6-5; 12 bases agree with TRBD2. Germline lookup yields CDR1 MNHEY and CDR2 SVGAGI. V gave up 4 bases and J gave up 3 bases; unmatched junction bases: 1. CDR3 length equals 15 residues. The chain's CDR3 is CASSWGLAGYNEQFF. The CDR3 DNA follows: TGTGCCAGCAGTTGGGGACTAGCGGGCTACAATGAGCAGTTCTTC.

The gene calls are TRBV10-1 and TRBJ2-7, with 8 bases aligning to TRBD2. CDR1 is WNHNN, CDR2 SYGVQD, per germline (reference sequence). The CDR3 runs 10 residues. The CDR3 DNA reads TGCGCCAGCAGTGGTGTAGCGGGGAAGGTC. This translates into CASSGVAGKV.

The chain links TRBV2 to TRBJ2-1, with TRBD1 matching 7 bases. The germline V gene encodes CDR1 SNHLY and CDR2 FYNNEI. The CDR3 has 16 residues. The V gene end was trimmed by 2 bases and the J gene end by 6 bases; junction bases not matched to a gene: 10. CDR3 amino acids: CASSEPGQSKLNEQFF. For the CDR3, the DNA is TGTGCCAGCAGTGAACCGGGACAGTCTAAGCTCAATGAGCAGTTCTTC.

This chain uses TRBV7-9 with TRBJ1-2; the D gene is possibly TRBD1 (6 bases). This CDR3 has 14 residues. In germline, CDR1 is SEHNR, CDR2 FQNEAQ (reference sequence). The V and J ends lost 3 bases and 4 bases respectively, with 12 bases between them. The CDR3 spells CASSLGTSLYGYTF. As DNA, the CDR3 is TGTGCCAGCAGCTTGGGGACATCCCTCTATGGCTACACCTTC.

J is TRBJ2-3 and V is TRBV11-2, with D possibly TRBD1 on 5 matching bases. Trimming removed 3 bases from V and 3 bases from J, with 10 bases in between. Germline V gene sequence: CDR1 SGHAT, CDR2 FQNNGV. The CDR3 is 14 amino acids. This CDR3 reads CASSLGRRTDTQYF. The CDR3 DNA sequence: TGTGCCAGCAGCTTGGGGCGTCGAACAGATACGCAGTATTTT.

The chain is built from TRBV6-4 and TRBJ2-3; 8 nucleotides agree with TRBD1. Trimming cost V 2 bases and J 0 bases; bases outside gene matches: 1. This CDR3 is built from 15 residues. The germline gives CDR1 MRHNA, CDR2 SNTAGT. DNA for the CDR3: TGTGCCAGCAGTGACGGACAGGGAAGCACAGATACGCAGTATTTT. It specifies CASSDGQGSTDTQYF.

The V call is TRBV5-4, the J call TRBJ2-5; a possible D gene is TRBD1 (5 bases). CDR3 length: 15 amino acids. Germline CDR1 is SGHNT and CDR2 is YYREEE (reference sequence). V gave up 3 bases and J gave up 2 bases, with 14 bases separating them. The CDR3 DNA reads TGTGCCAGCAGCTGGACGACAGATCTTCAAGAGACCCAGTACTTC. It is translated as CASSWTTDLQETQYF. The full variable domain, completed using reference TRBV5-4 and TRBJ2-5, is ETGVTQSPTHLIKTRGQQVTLRCSSQSGHNTVSWYQQALGQGPQFIFQYYREEENGRGNFPPRFSGLQFPNYSSELNVNALELDDSALYLCASSWTTDLQETQYFGPGTRLLVL.

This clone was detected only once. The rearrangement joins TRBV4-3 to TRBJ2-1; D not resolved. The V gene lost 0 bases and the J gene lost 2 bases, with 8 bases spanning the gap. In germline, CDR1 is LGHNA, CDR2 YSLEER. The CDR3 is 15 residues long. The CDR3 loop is CASSQDLSAYNEQFF. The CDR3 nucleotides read TGCGCCAGCAGCCAAGATCTGTCAGCCTACAATGAGCAGTTCTTC.

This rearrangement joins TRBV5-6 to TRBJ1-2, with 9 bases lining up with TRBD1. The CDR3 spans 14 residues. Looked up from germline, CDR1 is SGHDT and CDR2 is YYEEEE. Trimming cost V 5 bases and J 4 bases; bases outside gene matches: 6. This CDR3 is CASRRDRESYGYTF. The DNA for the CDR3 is TGTGCCAGCAGAAGGGACAGGGAGAGCTATGGCTACACCTTC.

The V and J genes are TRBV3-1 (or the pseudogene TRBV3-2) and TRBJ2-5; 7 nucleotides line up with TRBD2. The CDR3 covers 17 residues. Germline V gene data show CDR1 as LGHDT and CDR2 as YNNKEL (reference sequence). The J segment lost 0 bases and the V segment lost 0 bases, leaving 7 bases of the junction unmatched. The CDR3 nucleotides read TGTGCCAGCAGCCAAGAGGGGGGAGGGGCACACCAAGAGACCCAGTACTTC. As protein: CASSQEGGGAHQETQYF.

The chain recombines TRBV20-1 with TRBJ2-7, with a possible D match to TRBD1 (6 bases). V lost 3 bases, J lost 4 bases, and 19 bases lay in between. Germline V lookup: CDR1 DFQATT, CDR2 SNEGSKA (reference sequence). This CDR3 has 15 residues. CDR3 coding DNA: TGCAGTGCTAGTAAAGGGGGTTTTTCGCGTTACGAGCAGTACTTC. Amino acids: CSASKGGFSRYEQYF.

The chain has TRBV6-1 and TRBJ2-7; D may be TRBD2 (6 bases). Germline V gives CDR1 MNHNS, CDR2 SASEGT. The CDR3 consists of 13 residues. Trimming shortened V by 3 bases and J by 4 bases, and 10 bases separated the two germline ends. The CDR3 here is CASSEPGRYEQYF. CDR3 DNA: TGTGCCAGCAGTGAGCCAGGGAGGTACGAGCAGTACTTC.

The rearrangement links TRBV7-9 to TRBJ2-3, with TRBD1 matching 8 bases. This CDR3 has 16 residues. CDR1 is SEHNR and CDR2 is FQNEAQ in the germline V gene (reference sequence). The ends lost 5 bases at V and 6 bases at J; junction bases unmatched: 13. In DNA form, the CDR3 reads TGTGCCAGCAGCCGCGGACAGGGACCAGCCTCTGATACGCAGTATTTT. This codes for CASSRGQGPASDTQYF.

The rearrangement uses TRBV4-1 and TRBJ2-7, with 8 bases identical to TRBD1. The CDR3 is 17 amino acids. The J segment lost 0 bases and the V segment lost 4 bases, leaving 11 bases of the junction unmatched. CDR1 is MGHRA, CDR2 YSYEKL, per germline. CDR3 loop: CASSLTLGQEISYEQYF. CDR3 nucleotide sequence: TGCGCCAGCAGCCTAACTCTGGGACAGGAGATCTCCTACGAGCAGTACTTC.

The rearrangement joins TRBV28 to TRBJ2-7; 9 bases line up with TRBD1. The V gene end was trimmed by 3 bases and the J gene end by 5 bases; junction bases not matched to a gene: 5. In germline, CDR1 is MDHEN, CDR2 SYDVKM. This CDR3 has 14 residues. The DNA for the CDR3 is TGTGCCAGCAGTTTGGACAGGGGCTTCCACGAGCAGTACTTC. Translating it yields CASSLDRGFHEQYF.

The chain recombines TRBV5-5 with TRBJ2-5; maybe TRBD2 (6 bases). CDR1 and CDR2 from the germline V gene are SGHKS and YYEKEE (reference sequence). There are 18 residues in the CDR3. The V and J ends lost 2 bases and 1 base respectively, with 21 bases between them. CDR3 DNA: TGTGCCAGCAGCTTACGGTTCGGAGGGATGACATTCCAAGAGACCCAGTACTTC. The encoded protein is CASSLRFGGMTFQETQYF.